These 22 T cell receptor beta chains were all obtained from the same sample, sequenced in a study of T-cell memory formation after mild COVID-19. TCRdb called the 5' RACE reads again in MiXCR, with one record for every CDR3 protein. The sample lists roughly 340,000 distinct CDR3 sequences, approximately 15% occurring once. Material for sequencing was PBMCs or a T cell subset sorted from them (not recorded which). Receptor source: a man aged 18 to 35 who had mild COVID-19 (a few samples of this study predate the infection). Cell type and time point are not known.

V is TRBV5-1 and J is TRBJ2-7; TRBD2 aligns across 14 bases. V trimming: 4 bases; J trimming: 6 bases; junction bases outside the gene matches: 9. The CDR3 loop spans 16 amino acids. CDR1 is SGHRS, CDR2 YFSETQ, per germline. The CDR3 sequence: CASSEQTSGGAVEQYF. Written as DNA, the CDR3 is TGCGCCAGCAGCGAACAGACTAGCGGGGGGGCCGTCGAGCAGTACTTC. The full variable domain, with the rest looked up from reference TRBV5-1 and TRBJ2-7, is KAGVTQTPRYLIKTRGQQVTLSCSPISGHRSVSWYQQTPGQGLQFLFEYFSETQRNKGNFPGRFSGRQFSNSRSEMNVSTLELGDSALYLCASSEQTSGGAVEQYFGPGTRLTVT.

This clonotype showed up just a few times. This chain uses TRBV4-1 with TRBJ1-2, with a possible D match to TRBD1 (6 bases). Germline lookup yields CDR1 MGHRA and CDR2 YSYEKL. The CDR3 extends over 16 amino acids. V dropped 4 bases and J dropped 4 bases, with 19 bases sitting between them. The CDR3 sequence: CASSPHGLGGVYGYTF. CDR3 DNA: TGCGCCAGCAGCCCTCACGGATTGGGGGGCGTCTATGGCTACACCTTC.

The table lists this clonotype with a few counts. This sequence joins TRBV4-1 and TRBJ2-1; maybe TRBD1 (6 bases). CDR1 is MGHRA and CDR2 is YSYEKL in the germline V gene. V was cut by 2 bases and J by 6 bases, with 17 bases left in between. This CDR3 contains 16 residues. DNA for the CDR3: TGCGCCAGCAGCCAATTTCCTGGGGACAAAGTCAATGAGCAGTTCTTC. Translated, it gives CASSQFPGDKVNEQFF.

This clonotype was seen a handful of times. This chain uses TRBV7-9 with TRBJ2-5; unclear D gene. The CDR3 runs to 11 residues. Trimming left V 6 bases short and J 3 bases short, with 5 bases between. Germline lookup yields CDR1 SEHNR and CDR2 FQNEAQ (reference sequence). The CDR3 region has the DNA TGTGCCAGCAGGGCAGAAGAGACCCAGTACTTC. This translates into CASRAEETQYF. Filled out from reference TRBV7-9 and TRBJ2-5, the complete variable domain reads DTGVSQNPRHKITKRGQNVTFRCDPISEHNRLYWYRQTLGQGPEFLTYFQNEAQLEKSRLLSDRFSAERPKGSFSTLEIQRTEQGDSAMYLCASRAEETQYFGPGTRLLVL.

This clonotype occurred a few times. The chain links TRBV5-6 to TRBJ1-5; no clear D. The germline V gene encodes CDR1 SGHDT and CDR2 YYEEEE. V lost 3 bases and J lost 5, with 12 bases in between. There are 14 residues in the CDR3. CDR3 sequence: CASSSRDRDQPQHF. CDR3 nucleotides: TGTGCCAGCAGCTCCCGGGATCGGGATCAGCCCCAGCATTTT.

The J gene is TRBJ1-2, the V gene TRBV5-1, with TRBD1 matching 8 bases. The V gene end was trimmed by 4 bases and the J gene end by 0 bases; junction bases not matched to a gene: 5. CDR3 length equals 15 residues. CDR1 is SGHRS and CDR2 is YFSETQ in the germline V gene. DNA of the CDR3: TGCGCCAGCAGCCCAGGACAGGGAACTAACTATGGCTACACCTTC. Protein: CASSPGQGTNYGYTF.

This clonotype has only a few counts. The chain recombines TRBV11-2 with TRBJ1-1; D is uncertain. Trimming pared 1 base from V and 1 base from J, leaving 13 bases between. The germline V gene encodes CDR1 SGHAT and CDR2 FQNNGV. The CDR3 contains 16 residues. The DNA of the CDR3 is TGTGCCAGCAGCTTAGTCCTCGGGGAGAAGAACACTGAAGCTTTCTTT. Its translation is CASSLVLGEKNTEAFF.

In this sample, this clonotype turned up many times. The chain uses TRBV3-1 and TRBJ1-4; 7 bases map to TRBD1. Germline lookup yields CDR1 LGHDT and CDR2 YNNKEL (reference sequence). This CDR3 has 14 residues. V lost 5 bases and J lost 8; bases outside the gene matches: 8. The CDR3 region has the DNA TGTGCCAGCAGCTTGACAGGGTACTACGAAAAACTGTTTTTT. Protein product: CASSLTGYYEKLFF.

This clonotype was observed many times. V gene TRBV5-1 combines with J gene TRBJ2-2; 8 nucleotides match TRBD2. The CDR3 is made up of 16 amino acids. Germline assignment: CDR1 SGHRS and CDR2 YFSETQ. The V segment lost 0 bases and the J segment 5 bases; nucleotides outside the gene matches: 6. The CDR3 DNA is TGCGCCAGCAGCTTGGATACGGGGGGGCGAACCGGGGAGCTGTTTTTT. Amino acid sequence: CASSLDTGGRTGELFF.

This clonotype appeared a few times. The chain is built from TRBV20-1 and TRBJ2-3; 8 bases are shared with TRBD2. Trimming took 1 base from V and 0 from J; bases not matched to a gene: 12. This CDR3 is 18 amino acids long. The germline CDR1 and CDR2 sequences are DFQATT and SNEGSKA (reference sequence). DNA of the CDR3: TGCAGTGCTAGAGCACTAGCGGACATGTCAGCTAGCACAGATACGCAGTATTTT. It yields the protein CSARALADMSASTDTQYF.

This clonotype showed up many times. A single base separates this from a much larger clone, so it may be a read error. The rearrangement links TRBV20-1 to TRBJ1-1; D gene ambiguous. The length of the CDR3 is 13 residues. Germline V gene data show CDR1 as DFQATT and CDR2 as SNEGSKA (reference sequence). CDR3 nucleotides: TGCAGGGCCCCCAGTGTGGCGAACACTGAAGCTTTCTTT. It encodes CRAPSVANTEAFF.

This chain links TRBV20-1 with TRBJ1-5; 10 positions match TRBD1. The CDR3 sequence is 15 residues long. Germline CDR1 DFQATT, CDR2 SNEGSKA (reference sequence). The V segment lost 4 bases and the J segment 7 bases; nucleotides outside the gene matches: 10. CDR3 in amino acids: CSATSGTGVLQPQHF. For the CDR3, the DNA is TGCAGTGCTACTTCCGGGACAGGGGTACTACAGCCCCAGCATTTT.

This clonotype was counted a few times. For the CDR3, the DNA is TGTGCCAGCTCCGGGACATCTAGCACAGATACGCAGTATTTT. This sequence encodes CASSGTSSTDTQYF. V usage is TRBV5-4 and J usage is TRBJ2-3; D perhaps matches TRBD1 (6 bases). Germline V gene sequence: CDR1 SGHNT, CDR2 YYREEE (reference sequence). The CDR3 extends over 14 amino acids. V was shortened by 7 bases and J by 0 bases, with 12 bases between the two germline ends.

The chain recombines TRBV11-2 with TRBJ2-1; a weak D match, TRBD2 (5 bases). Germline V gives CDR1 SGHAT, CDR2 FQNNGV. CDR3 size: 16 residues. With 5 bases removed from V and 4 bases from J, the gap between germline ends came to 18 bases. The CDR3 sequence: CASSNRGEDWYNEQFF. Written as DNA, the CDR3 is TGTGCCAGCAGCAACCGGGGTGAAGATTGGTACAATGAGCAGTTCTTC.

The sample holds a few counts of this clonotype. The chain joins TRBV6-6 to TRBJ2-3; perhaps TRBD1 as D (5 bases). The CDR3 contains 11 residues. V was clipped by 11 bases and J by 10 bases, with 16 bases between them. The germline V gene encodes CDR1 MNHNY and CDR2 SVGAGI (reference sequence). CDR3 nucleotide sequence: TGTGCCTCGGACCAGGGCCAGCCGCAGTATTTT. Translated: CASDQGQPQYF.

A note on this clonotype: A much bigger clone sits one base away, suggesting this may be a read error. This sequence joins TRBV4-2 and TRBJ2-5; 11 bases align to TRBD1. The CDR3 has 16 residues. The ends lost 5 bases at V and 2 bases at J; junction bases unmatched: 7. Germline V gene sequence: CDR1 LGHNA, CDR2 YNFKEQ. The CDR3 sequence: CASSVGGQGAQETQYF. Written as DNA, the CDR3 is TGTGCCAGCAGCGTAGGAGGACAGGGGGCGCAAGAGACCCAGTACTTC.

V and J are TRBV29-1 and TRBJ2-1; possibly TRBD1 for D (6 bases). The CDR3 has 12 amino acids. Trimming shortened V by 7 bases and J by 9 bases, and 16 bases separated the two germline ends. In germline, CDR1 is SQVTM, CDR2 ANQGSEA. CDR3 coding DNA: TGCAGCGGGACCGAGCAAGGGGGTGAGCAGTTCTTC. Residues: CSGTEQGGEQFF.

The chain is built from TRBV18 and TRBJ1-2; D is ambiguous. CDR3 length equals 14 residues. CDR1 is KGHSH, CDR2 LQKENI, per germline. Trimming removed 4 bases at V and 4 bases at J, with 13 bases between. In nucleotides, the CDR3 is TGTGCCAGCTCACGACCAGAGGGTTCCTATGGCTACACCTTC. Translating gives CASSRPEGSYGYTF.

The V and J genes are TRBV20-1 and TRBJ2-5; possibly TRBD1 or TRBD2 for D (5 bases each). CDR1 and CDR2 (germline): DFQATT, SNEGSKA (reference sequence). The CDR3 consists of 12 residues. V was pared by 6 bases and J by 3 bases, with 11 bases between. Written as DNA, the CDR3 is TGCAGTGCCGGGGACGGCGAAGAGACCCAGTACTTC. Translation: CSAGDGEETQYF.

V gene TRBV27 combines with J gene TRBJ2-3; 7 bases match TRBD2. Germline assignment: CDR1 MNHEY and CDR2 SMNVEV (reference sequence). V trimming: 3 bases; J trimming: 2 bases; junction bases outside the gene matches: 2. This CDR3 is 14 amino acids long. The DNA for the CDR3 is TGTGCCAGCAGTTTGCGGGGGTACACAGATACGCAGTATTTT. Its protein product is CASSLRGYTDTQYF.

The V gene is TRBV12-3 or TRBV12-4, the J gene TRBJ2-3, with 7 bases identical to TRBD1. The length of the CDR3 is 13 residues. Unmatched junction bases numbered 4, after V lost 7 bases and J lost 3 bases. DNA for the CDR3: TGTGCCAGCAAAGACAGGGTAACAGATACGCAGTATTTT. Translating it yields CASKDRVTDTQYF.

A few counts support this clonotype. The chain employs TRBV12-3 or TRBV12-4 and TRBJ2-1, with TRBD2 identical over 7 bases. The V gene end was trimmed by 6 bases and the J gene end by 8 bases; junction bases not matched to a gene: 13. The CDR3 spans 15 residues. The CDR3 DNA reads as TGTGCCAGCAGCCTAACCCCGGGGAGGGACGATGAGCAGTTCTTC. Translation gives CASSLTPGRDDEQFF.